The clone carrying this T cell receptor beta chain was detected once. In germline, CDR1 is LGHDT, CDR2 YNNKEL (reference sequence). V was shortened by 0 bases and J by 5 bases, with 16 bases between the two germline ends. This CDR3 region has 16 residues. The data are from a study of blood T cell repertoires in COVID-19. Study-level information: Sites across the United States, Italy and Spain contributed samples from acute and convalescent COVID-19. The cDNA or gDNA used as material had been derived from T cells, B-cell-depleted T cells, or PBMCs.

Authors' analysis steps: Cell counts per sample came from amplifying reference gene primers. The data were produced by immunoSEQ multiplex PCR, yet TCRdb's version contains in-frame clones alone and is incomplete. V and J calls and clone size follow that table, whereas D and trimming were derived from the DNA. The sample includes roughly 29,000 clones, around 74% seen only once; the top ten take 7.8%. This sequence originates from a woman in her 70s with active or convalescent COVID-19. The V gene is TRBV3-1 (or the pseudogene TRBV3-2), the J gene TRBJ2-5; D might be TRBD2 (6 bases). What was sequenced was peripheral blood. The CDR3 DNA sequence: TGTGCCAGCAGCCAAGATCTAGGGGCCGGAGGGGAGACCCAGTACTTC. Its translation is CASSQDLGAGGETQYF.